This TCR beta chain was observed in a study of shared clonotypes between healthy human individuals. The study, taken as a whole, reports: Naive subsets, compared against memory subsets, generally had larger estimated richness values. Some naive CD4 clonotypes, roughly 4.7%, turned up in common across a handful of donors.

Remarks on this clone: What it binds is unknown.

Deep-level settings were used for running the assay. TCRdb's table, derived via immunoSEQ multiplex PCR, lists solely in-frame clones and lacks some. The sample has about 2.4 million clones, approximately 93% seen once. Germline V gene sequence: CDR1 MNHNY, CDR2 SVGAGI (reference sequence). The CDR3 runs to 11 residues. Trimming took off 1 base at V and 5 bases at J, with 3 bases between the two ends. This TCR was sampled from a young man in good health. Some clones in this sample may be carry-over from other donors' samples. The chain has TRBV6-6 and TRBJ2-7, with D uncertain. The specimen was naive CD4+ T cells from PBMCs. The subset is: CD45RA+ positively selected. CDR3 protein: CASSYFHEQYF. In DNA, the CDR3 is TGTGCCAGCAGTTACTTCCACGAGCAGTACTTC.